Sequencing of this T cell receptor (beta chain) was carried out in a study of blood T cell repertoires in COVID-19. Study-wide background: Spain, Italy and the United States supplied samples that represented acute and convalescent COVID-19.

Assay: immunoSEQ multiplex PCR; the TCRdb copy retains only in-frame clones and omits some. The table records around 87,000 clones, roughly 85% of them present only once. This receptor was identified in a human donor in a cohort sampled during active COVID-19. Specimen: peripheral blood.

Here the CDR3 DNA reads TGTGCCAGTGCTAGGAGGGACACAGATACGCAGTATTTT. It specifies CASARRDTDTQYF. The chain is built from TRBV19 and TRBJ2-3, with D possibly TRBD2 on 6 matching bases. CDR1 and CDR2 from the germline V gene are LNHDA and SQIVND (reference sequence). Trimming took 8 bases from V and 2 from J, leaving 11 bases between them. This CDR3 has 13 amino acids.